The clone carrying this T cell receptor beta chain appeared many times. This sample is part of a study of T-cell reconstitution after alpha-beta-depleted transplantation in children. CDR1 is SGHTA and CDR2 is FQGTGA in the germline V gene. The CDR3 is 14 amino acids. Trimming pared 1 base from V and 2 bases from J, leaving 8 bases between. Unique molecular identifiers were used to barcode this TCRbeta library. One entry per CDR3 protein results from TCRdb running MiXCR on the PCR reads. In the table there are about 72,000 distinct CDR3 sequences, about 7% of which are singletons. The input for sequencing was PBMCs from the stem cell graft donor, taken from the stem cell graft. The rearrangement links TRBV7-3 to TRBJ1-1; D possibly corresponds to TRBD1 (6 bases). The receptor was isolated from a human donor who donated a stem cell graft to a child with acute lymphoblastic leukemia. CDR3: CASSLSGTNTEAFF. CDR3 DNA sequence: TGTGCCAGCAGCTTAAGCGGGACAAACACTGAAGCTTTCTTT.